What follows are 11 T cell receptor beta chains derived from one specimen sequenced in a study of cytomegalovirus exposure and HLA in healthy donors. Here immunoSEQ multiplex PCR was the method, and the copy in TCRdb shows in-frame clones only, minus some. The sample holds over 200,000 clones, about 90% seen once. Sequencing input: PBMCs. Receptors originate from a woman younger than 30 in good health and CMV-seronegative.

The chain employs TRBV19 and TRBJ2-2; 7 nucleotides align to TRBD1. V trimming: 6 bases; J trimming: 1 base; junction bases outside the gene matches: 5. This CDR3 is built from 15 residues. Germline assignment: CDR1 LNHDA and CDR2 SQIVND (reference sequence). This CDR3 reads CASRQDRENTGELFF. The CDR3 DNA is TGTGCCAGTAGGCAAGACAGGGAGAACACCGGGGAGCTGTTTTTT.

This clone was observed once. The rearrangement links TRBV11-2 to TRBJ2-3; 8 bases agree with TRBD1. J lost 3 bases, V lost 6 bases, and 8 bases had no gene match. Germline CDR1 is SGHAT and CDR2 is FQNNGV. The CDR3 runs 15 residues. The chain's CDR3 is CASRYRGVETDTQYF. For the CDR3, the DNA is TGTGCCAGCAGATACAGGGGGGTTGAGACAGATACGCAGTATTTT.

The table lists this clone with a count of one. The chain joins TRBV2 to TRBJ1-2, with D unclear. The CDR3 is 15 amino acids. CDR1 and CDR2 (germline): SNHLY, FYNNEI. Between the trimmed V and J ends, which lost 8 bases and 6 bases, there was a span of 22 bases. The CDR3 sequence is CASQDSLLGSHGYTF. The DNA for the CDR3 is TGTGCCAGCCAAGACTCGTTACTAGGCAGCCATGGCTACACCTTC.

V usage is TRBV18 and J usage is TRBJ2-4; 10 bases map to TRBD1. The CDR3 consists of 19 residues. CDR1 KGHSH and CDR2 LQKENI come from the germline V gene. With 3 bases clipped from V and 1 base from J, the junction kept 12 bases outside the gene matches. The CDR3 DNA follows: TGTGCCAGCTCACCTCTCGGGACAGGGGAGATGGCGGCCAAAAACATTCAGTACTTC. Encoded protein: CASSPLGTGEMAAKNIQYF. The whole variable domain, filled in from reference TRBV18 and TRBJ2-4, reads NAGVMQNPRHLVRRRGQEARLRCSPMKGHSHVYWYRQLPEEGLKFMVYLQKENIIDESGMPKERFSAEFPKEGPSILRIQQVVRGDSAAYFCASSPLGTGEMAAKNIQYFGAGTRLSVL.

The rearrangement joins TRBV28 to TRBJ1-3; no definite D call. V lost 6 bases, J lost 7 bases, and 19 bases lay in between. The CDR3 is 15 amino acids. CDR1 and CDR2 (germline): MDHEN, SYDVKM. The CDR3 region is CASRELRTIGNTIYF. The CDR3 DNA reads as TGTGCCAGCAGGGAACTTAGGACTATCGGGAACACCATATATTTT.

The chain carries TRBV6-6 and TRBJ2-7; 8 bases line up with TRBD2. Germline loops: CDR1 MNHNY, CDR2 SVGAGI (reference sequence). J was trimmed by 7 bases and V by 5 bases; bases with no gene match: 13. The CDR3 is 15 amino acids. This CDR3 is CASSDLWREVREQYF. CDR3 DNA: TGTGCCAGCAGTGACCTCTGGCGGGAGGTTCGTGAGCAGTACTTC.

CDR3 in DNA: TGTGCCAGCAGTTTATACCGGGAGGGAACTAATGAAAAACTGTTTTTT. Its translation: CASSLYREGTNEKLFF. The chain joins TRBV28 to TRBJ1-4; D is uncertain. Germline values: CDR1 MDHEN, CDR2 SYDVKM. This CDR3 comprises 16 residues. Trimming took 1 base from V and 1 from J, leaving 10 bases between them.

The CDR3 DNA reads as TGTGCCAGCAGCACCTTGCAGCTACAGGGGTACGAGCAGTACTTC. The encoded protein is CASSTLQLQGYEQYF. J is TRBJ2-7 and V is TRBV7-9; 7 bases agree with TRBD1. The germline V gene has CDR1 SEHNR and CDR2 FQNEAQ (reference sequence). The junction had 11 bases not matched to a gene; V was cut back by 5 bases and J by 4 bases. The CDR3 runs to 15 residues.

This chain uses TRBV2 with TRBJ2-6; D gene unclear. This CDR3 has 17 amino acids. V gave up 4 bases and J gave up 2 bases, with 15 bases separating them. CDR1 and CDR2 from the germline V gene are SNHLY and FYNNEI. The DNA for the CDR3 is TGTGCCAGCAGTGGAACCTCAGCGTGGGCTGGGGCCAACGTCCTGACTTTC. Its translation: CASSGTSAWAGANVLTF.

This chain uses TRBV6-1 with TRBJ2-1; 12 bases line up with TRBD1. The CDR3 spans 14 residues. With 6 bases clipped from V and 5 bases from J, the junction kept 2 bases outside the gene matches. Germline V CDR1 and CDR2: MNHNS, SASEGT. The CDR3: CASRGTGGHNEQFF. CDR3 in DNA: TGTGCCAGCAGGGGGACAGGGGGCCACAATGAGCAGTTCTTC.

The chain is built from TRBV5-1 and TRBJ2-3, with 10 bases lining up with TRBD2. CDR1 and CDR2 (germline): SGHRS, YFSETQ. The V gene end was trimmed by 1 base and the J gene end by 6 bases; junction bases not matched to a gene: 11. This CDR3 is built from 17 residues. CDR3 protein: CASSLTGTSVLTDTQYF. DNA of the CDR3: TGCGCCAGCAGCTTGACCGGGACTAGCGTCCTCACGGATACGCAGTATTTT. The full variable domain, in which reference TRBV5-1 and TRBJ2-3 provide the parts outside the CDR3, is KAGVTQTPRYLIKTRGQQVTLSCSPISGHRSVSWYQQTPGQGLQFLFEYFSETQRNKGNFPGRFSGRQFSNSRSEMNVSTLELGDSALYLCASSLTGTSVLTDTQYFGPGTRLTVL.